The present TCR beta chain was sequenced within a study of cytomegalovirus exposure and HLA in healthy donors (dated by TCRdb to about 2017). About the study as a whole: According to an earlier analysis of a few hundred of the donors, 150 million to 200 million T cells yielded over 90 million unique TCR beta sequences and about 300 Gb of sequence data. An early release that covered 640 HLA-typed donors contained about 290 gigabases of sequencing data and tens of millions of unique TCR sequences. Of the roughly 400 genotyped donors, roughly 80% fell in the genetic ancestry cluster associated with self-reported Caucasian donors. The study aimed to test whether signatures of past pathogen exposure could be identified by cataloging public T cell receptors. The study used immunosequencing to profile the T cell repertoires of around 600 subjects and linked those repertoires to cytomegalovirus serostatus. Besides the first cohort of 666 subjects, a separate validation cohort made up of over 95 different subjects was used. High-throughput TCR immunosequencing, statistical association of individual TCRs with disease status, and machine learning were combined to predict cytomegalovirus infection status. A later analysis re-analyzed previously published TCR beta repertoires from roughly 690 donors and added high-resolution HLA genotyping to study TCR occurrence patterns. Rather than using new phenotypic data, the later analysis identified candidate immune exposures from TCR beta sequences and from how often those sequences occurred across donors. In an earlier analysis of more than 550 of the donors, high-throughput TCR beta sequencing was used to judge whether each TCR beta V gene segment behaved as functional or pseudogenic. Alongside the repertoire data, information on donor age, sex, ethnicity and CMV serostatus was compiled. A later genetic analysis used genome-wide SNP genotypes for about three fifths of the roughly 700 donors, treating that subset as a discovery cohort. Every discovery cohort repertoire had been produced on one sequencing platform. Class I and class II HLA loci were covered by the typing at four-digit resolution. Typing coverage varied by locus: roughly 620-630 donors for A, B, C, DRB1 and DQB1; roughly 510 for DQA1; 600 to 610 for DPA1; approximately 490 for DPB1. Four to six DR-DQ haplotypes were handled as single units for association and clustering, since linkage in the cohort was strong. On average, roughly 240,000 unique TCR beta nucleotide sequences were sequenced per donor among fewer than 500 genotyped donors of the cohort, with roughly 20% of those sequences being non-productive. The full study reports these points: Across donors, most TCR sequences were observed very rarely, whereas some public TCRs were present in many individuals. The classifier was reported to diagnose cytomegalovirus status with high specificity and sensitivity in both the original cohort and the validation cohort. A later analysis found that HLA-associated TCR beta chains were more clonally expanded and had lower generation probabilities than equally common non-associated chains. The earlier analysis of nearly 600 of the donors excluded roughly 16 rarely observed V segments, including chromosome 9 orphons, because counts were too low. The study gave a list of 150 to 200 TCR beta chains associated with cytomegalovirus. Correlated functional status among segregating V segments might be attributable to linkage disequilibrium, but an unknown experimental factor could not be ruled out. A later analysis reported that several top co-occurrence clusters appeared linked to parvovirus B19, influenza, CMV and Epstein-Barr virus. A further reported finding was that TCR beta sequences accurately predicted the HLA-A and HLA-B alleles for most subjects in the first cohort. The authors suggested that the approach could potentially be extended to other disease states and immunological phenotypes. Some IMGT-functional V segments, including TRBV6-2 and TRBV6-3, could not be told apart with the 87-base-pair reads, so those segments were excluded. The only immune exposure information available for the cohort was CMV serostatus. When HLA alleles, especially DR and DQ, strongly co-occurred, attributing TCR associations to individual alleles was difficult. Sequencing depth was assumed to be roughly uniform across donors in the presence/absence analyses, though that assumption may not hold. According to a later analysis, TCR association rates differed among HLA loci, with DRB1 alleles showing the most associated TCRs and HLA-C alleles showing the fewest. An association between a missense DCLRE1C variant and V-gene and J-gene trimming of TCR beta chains was found in a later genetic analysis and replicated in an independent cohort. Only TCR beta chains were sequenced in this cohort, and the absence of alpha or paired-chain data limited detectable features. Because HLA typing was unavailable for some donors at each locus, only the typed subset was used in association tests. In a later analysis, most CMV-associated TCR beta chains were found to appear HLA-restricted, with HLA associations seemingly driven largely by CMV exposure. In vitro tests confirmed that three of the cytomegalovirus-associated TCR beta chains recognize cytomegalovirus antigens. The sequencing pipeline was judged likely to have produced a cluster of highly shared sequence variants as a technical artifact. Specific HLA alleles were associated with around 18,000 TCR beta sequences at a false discovery rate of 0.05 in a later analysis. Broadly in line with IMGT annotations, most TCR beta V segments showed up in productive rearrangements about 90% or about 30% of the time in an earlier analysis of 587 of the donors. According to a later genetic analysis, donors in an Asian-associated ancestry cluster had fewer N-insertions in productive TCRs than the roughly 660-donor mean.

The cohort was made up of 650 to 700 healthy bone marrow donors. At the time of sampling, every cohort member was nominally healthy, though immune exposures that went unrecorded were likely present. The donor was CMV seronegative and was included in the group of about 400 seronegative cohort members. A peripheral blood sample was provided by each donor, and peripheral blood mononuclear cells were used for TCR beta sequencing. Genomic DNA was extracted from the blood cell samples with the Qiagen DNeasy Blood Extraction Kit. The V and J ends are trimmed by 7 bases and 0 bases, leaving 16 bases between them. The germline V gene sets CDR1 to SGHNT and CDR2 to YENEEA. The CDR3, cysteine through phenylalanine, is 15 amino acids long. The kept DNA is CDR3 alone, 45 bases in frame from the first base. The library relied on the immunoSEQ multiplex PCR assay. A mixture of 60 forward primers for TCR Vbeta segments and 13 reverse primers for TCR Jbeta segments was used in the multiplex PCR. Amplification of the CDR3 region of rearranged TCR beta genes was performed with a multiplex PCR assay on genomic DNA. The amplified TCR beta libraries were sequenced on the Illumina HiSeq System as 87-base-pair reads. The original methods were these. A later analysis tallied some 79 million unique TCR beta chains across the 660 or so repertoires, and about 10 million of those chains were shared by two or more donors. Raw reads were error-corrected and collapsed into unique sequences with a nearest-neighbor algorithm that merged closely related sequences to remove PCR and sequencing errors. To assign V, D and J gene segments, CDR3 sequences were aligned to IMGT reference sequences. Each retained sequence needed at least a six-nucleotide match to both a V gene segment and a J gene segment. Rearrangements were called productive when the CDR3 lacked stop codons and stayed in frame with V and J; all others were non-productive. Following IMGT convention, CDR3 was defined as the stretch from the second conserved V-encoded cysteine to the conserved J-encoded phenylalanine. Sequences without an unambiguous match to a single V gene segment were excluded from the earlier analysis of 500 to 700 of the donors. An earlier analysis of 587 of the donors called V segments functional above 56.7% productive rearrangements and segregating when the between-donor standard deviation exceeded 5%. To diagnose cytomegalovirus status from the catalog of TCR beta chain sequences, a statistical classification framework was built. A later analysis assigned V and J genes by comparing TCR nucleotide sequences with IMGT/GENE-DB human TR gene sequences. In a later analysis, CDR3 sequences and most-parsimonious VDJ recombination scenarios were assigned using the TCRdist pipeline. In a later analysis, each TCR beta chain was defined by its CDR3 amino acid sequence together with its V-gene family, and reads without a unique V-gene family were excluded. As a way to deal with suspected cross-contamination and a sequencing artifact, a later analysis dropped under 600 nucleotide sequences that were highly shared and had low generation probability. For each public chain, a later analysis derived a clonal expansion index from normalized ranks of inferred template counts within each repertoire. Generation probabilities in a later analysis came from a VDJ recombination model fitted to out-of-frame rearrangements, and those results were checked against IGoR. In a later analysis, hypergeometric tests were used to score TCR-TCR, TCR-HLA and TCR-CMV co-occurrence, with a repertoire-size bias correction applied to TCR pairs. False discovery rates were estimated in a later analysis by permuting HLA or CMV assignments 20 times. A later analysis grouped co-occurring TCRs with DBSCAN, adding TCRdist sequence similarity when clustering within HLA-allele-positive subsets. For co-occurrence clustering, repertoires with fewer than 30,000 or more than 120,000 public chains were excluded, along with four to six repertoires with anomalous nucleotide sharing. Here the immuneACCESS table is served through TCRdb, limited to in-frame sequences with V and J called. Missing clones are a known gap in these copies; in checked studies unresolved V genes cover under half, and the rest lacks a known reason. The DNA was the basis for D and trimming; V, J and clone size are from that table. This sample holds approximately 150,000 clones; around 82% were observed only once. Together, the top ten hold approximately 0.98% of the sample.

This clone appeared a few times. No cognate antigen has been identified for it. The input lacks base qualities; no much larger clone sits a single base away. The V and J genes are TRBV11-3 and TRBJ2-7; a tentative D match to TRBD1 spans 6 bases. Sequenced: PBMCs. The source is a man aged 25-45 years in good health and CMV-seronegative. The DNA sequence follows: TGTGCCAGCAACCAAGGGGGAGTGGGCTCCTACGAGCAGTACTTC. Translated, this is CASNQGGVGSYEQYF.